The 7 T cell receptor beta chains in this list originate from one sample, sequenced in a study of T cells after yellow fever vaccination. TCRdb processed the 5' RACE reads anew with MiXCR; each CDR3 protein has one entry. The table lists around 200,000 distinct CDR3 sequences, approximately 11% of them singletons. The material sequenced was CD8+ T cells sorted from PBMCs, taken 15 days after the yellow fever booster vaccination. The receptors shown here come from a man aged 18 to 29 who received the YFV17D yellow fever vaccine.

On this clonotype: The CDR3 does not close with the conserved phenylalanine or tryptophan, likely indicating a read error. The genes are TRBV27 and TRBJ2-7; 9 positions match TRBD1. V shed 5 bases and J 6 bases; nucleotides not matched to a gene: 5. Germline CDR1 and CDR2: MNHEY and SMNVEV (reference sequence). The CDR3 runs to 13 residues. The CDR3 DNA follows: TGTGCCAGCAGTCCCGGACAGGGGACCGAGCAGTACTTG. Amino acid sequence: CASSPGQGTEQYL.

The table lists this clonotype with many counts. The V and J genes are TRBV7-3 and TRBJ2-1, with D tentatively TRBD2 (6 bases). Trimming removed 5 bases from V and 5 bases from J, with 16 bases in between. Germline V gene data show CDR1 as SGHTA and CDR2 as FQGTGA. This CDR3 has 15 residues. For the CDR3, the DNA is TGTGCCAGCAGCCCCCTCGGAGGGTCTAACAATGAGCAGTTCTTC. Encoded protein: CASSPLGGSNNEQFF. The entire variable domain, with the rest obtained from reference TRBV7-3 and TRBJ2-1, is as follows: GAGVSQTPSNKVTEKGKYVELRCDPISGHTALYWYRQSLGQGPEFLIYFQGTGAADDSGLPNDRFFAVRPEGSVSTLKIQRTERGDSAVYLCASSPLGGSNNEQFFGPGTRLTVL.

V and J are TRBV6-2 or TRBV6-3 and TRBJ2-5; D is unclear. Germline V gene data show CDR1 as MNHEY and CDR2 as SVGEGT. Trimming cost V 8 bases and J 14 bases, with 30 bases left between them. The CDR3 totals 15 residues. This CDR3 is CASLETSAGRVAGYF. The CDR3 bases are TGTGCCAGCCTGGAGACCTCCGCCGGTCGTGTCGCAGGCTACTTC.

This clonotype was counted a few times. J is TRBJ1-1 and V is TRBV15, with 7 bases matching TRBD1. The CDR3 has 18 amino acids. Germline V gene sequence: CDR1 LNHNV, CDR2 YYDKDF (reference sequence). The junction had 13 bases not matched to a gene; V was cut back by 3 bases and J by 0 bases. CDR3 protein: CATSSPRDSVWVNTEAFF. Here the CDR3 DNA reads TGTGCCACCAGCAGCCCCCGGGACAGCGTTTGGGTGAACACTGAAGCTTTCTTT.

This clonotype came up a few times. Here the CDR3 reads CASSPGDSANTGELFF. The CDR3 DNA follows: TGTGCCAGCTCACCGGGGGACAGCGCGAACACCGGGGAGCTGTTTTTT. The chain recombines TRBV18 with TRBJ2-2; TRBD1 matches at 7 bases. Germline-derived CDR1 and CDR2 are KGHSH and LQKENI. V trimming: 3 bases; J trimming: 0 bases; junction bases outside the gene matches: 4. This CDR3 has 16 amino acids.

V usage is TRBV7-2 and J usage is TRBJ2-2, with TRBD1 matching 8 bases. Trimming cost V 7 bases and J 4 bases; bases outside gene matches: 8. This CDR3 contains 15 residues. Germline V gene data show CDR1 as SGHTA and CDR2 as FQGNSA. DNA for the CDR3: TGTGCCAGCACCCCGTGGGGGACAGGCACCGGGGAGCTGTTTTTT. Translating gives CASTPWGTGTGELFF.

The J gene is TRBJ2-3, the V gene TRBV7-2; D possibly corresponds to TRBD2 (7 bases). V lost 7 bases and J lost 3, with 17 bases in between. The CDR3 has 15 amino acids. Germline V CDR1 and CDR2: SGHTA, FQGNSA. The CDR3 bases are TGTGCCAGCACCGCTGGGGGGGGCCTGACAGATACGCAGTATTTT. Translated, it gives CASTAGGGLTDTQYF.